The present TCR beta chain was sequenced within a study of cytomegalovirus exposure and HLA in healthy donors. Vbeta (60) and Jbeta (13) primers were used in the PCR. The data were produced by immunoSEQ multiplex PCR, yet TCRdb's version contains in-frame clones alone and is incomplete. Altogether 150,000 to 200,000 clones are present, around 80% being singletons, with the ten largest covering around 2.2%. Notes on the study in general: As was reported, the classifier diagnosed cytomegalovirus status with high specificity and sensitivity.

Points on this clone: The antigen remains undetermined.

The TCR was taken from a woman aged 25 to 45 in good health and CMV-seronegative. The sequencing input was PBMCs.

CDR3 sequence reads: CASSSLAGVTDTQYF. For the CDR3, the DNA is TGTGCCAGCAGCTCGCTAGCGGGAGTCACAGATACGCAGTATTTT. V is TRBV7-9 and J is TRBJ2-3; TRBD2 aligns across 10 bases. Germline V gene sequence: CDR1 SEHNR, CDR2 FQNEAQ (reference sequence). This CDR3 contains 15 residues. With V trimmed by 4 bases and J by 2 bases, 3 bases remained unmatched.